Below, 14 T cell receptor beta chains from the same sample are listed, as sequenced in a study of Graves' ophthalmopathy and Graves' hyperthyroidism. RNA served as the template for amplifying TCR beta CDR3 regions. HTBI primers primed a first-round RT-PCR, and a second-round multiplex PCR followed. TCRdb itself ran the multiplex PCR reads through MiXCR, one entry per CDR3 protein. The sample consists of tens of thousands of distinct CDR3 sequences, roughly half of them appearing once. Sequencing was done on a sample of peripheral blood. The receptors derive from an adult woman with Graves' ophthalmopathy.

The chain joins TRBV10-3 to TRBJ2-7, with D uncertain. V shed 4 bases and J shed 0 bases, with 4 bases lying between them. Germline CDR1 is ENHRY and CDR2 is SYGVKD. The CDR3 is 12 residues long. The CDR3 spells CAISADSYEQYF. CDR3 DNA: TGTGCCATCAGTGCGGACTCCTACGAGCAGTACTTC.

The chain employs TRBV29-1 and TRBJ2-7, with 9 positions matching TRBD2. Germline V gene data show CDR1 as SQVTM and CDR2 as ANQGSEA. J gave up 0 bases and V 8 bases, and 5 bases lay outside the gene matches. CDR3 length equals 13 residues. CDR3 DNA sequence: TGCAGCACCCTAGCGGGATCCTCCTACGAGCAGTACTTC. It is translated as CSTLAGSSYEQYF.

This clonotype was seen a few times. One end of the junction fails to match germline, which may point to a read error. The chain recombines TRBV10-3 with TRBJ2-7, with D perhaps TRBD1 or TRBD2 (5 bases each). The CDR3 is 13 residues long. The germline V gene has CDR1 ENHRY and CDR2 SYGVKD. CDR3 residues: CAIRGRSPGPGQF. The CDR3 coding sequence is TGTGCCATCAGAGGTCGAAGTCCGGGACCCGGACAATTC.

This clonotype is medium-sized in the sample. The germline gene is not matched at one end of the junction; a read error may be the cause. The V gene is TRBV7-7, the J gene TRBJ2-1, with a weak D call TRBD2 (6 bases). The length of the CDR3 is 14 residues. Germline V gives CDR1 SSHAT, CDR2 FNYEAQ (reference sequence). The CDR3 sequence: CASSLGRSSDEQFF. The CDR3 region has the DNA TGTGCTAGCAGCTTGGGTCGGTCTAGCGATGAGCAGTTCTTC.

V and J are TRBV7-7 and TRBJ2-3; 8 bases match TRBD1. This CDR3 spans 15 amino acids. Germline V gene sequence: CDR1 SSHAT, CDR2 FNYEAQ (reference sequence). The CDR3 bases are TGTGCTGCGCGGGACAGGCTCCTACGAGCAGATACGCAGTATTTT. This codes for CAARDRLLRADTQYF.

This clonotype was counted many times. The J gene is TRBJ2-1, the V gene TRBV11-2; 10 positions agree with TRBD1. V shed 4 bases and J 1 base; nucleotides not matched to a gene: 4. Germline V gene data show CDR1 as SGHAT and CDR2 as FQNNGV. The CDR3 length is 16 residues. CDR3 sequence (DNA): TGTGCCAGCAGCTGGACAGGGGGTATTTCCTACAATGAGCAGTTCTTC. Translation: CASSWTGGISYNEQFF.

Only one count was recorded for this clonotype. This chain uses TRBV6-5 with TRBJ2-3, with D maybe TRBD1 (6 bases). Trimming cost V 0 bases and J 6 bases, with 10 bases left between them. This CDR3 region has 14 residues. From germline, CDR1 is MNHEY and CDR2 SVGAGI. The CDR3 DNA is TGTGCCAGCAGTTACTCAGCAGGGGAGGATACGCAGTATTTT. Protein: CASSYSAGEDTQYF.

CDR3 in amino acids: CASSLRGLAGNTGELFF. The DNA for the CDR3 is TGTGCCAGCAGCTTACGGGGACTAGCGGGGAACACCGGGGAGCTGTTTTTT. The chain uses TRBV7-8 and TRBJ2-2, with TRBD2 matching over 12 bases. Losses at the gene ends were 2 bases for V and 1 base for J; bases not matched to a gene: 2. The CDR3 covers 17 residues. The germline V gene has CDR1 SGHVS and CDR2 FQNEAQ.

The sample holds many counts of this clonotype. The genes are TRBV20-1 and TRBJ2-7, with TRBD1 identical over 9 bases. The length of the CDR3 is 13 residues. The germline V gene has CDR1 DFQATT and CDR2 SNEGSKA (reference sequence). The ends lost 5 bases at V and 5 bases at J; junction bases unmatched: 7. The CDR3 loop reads CSAPGTGSDEQYF. The CDR3 DNA is TGCAGTGCTCCCGGGACAGGGTCGGACGAGCAGTACTTC.

The sample holds many counts of this clonotype. V is TRBV20-1 and J is TRBJ2-5; 7 bases map to TRBD2. Per the germline V gene, CDR1 is DFQATT and CDR2 is SNEGSKA (reference sequence). The CDR3 is made up of 17 amino acids. V lost 6 bases, J lost 2 bases, and 18 bases stayed unmatched. The CDR3 region is CSARTSSREAYQETQYF. The CDR3 nucleotides are TGCAGTGCCCGAACTAGCTCTCGGGAGGCCTATCAAGAGACCCAGTACTTC.

This chain links TRBV7-2 with TRBJ2-3; D may be TRBD2 (6 bases). Germline CDR1 SGHTA, CDR2 FQGNSA. The CDR3 has 15 amino acids. Trimming cost V 1 base and J 11 bases, with 19 bases left between them. The CDR3 DNA reads as TGTGCCAGCAGCTTAGGGGGCGGGACGTACAATGAGCAGTATTTT. It yields the protein CASSLGGGTYNEQYF. Together with reference TRBV7-2 and TRBJ2-3, the CDR3 gives the full variable domain: GAGVSQSPSNKVTEKGKDVELRCDPISGHTALYWYRQSLGQGLEFLIYFQGNSAPDKSGLPSDRFSAERTGGSVSTLTIQRTQQEDSAVYLCASSLGGGTYNEQYFGPGTRLTVL.

There are many counts of this clonotype. The rearrangement joins TRBV4-3 to TRBJ2-7; 7 nucleotides match TRBD2. The ends lost 8 bases at V and 0 bases at J; junction bases unmatched: 19. CDR1 is LGHNA, CDR2 YSLEER, per germline. The CDR3 is 18 residues long. The DNA for the CDR3 is TGCGCCAGCCCTAAGGCTTCGCTAGCGGAATCCATCTCCTACGAGCAGTACTTC. Protein: CASPKASLAESISYEQYF.

This chain connects TRBV28 to TRBJ2-7; D not resolved. The CDR3 totals 12 residues. With 2 bases removed from V and 3 bases from J, the gap between germline ends came to 5 bases. Germline V lookup: CDR1 MDHEN, CDR2 SYDVKM. The CDR3 spells CASSLNGYEQYF. CDR3 nucleotides: TGTGCCAGCAGTTTAAATGGCTACGAGCAGTACTTC.

V gene TRBV4-3 combines with J gene TRBJ2-2, with unresolved D. Trimming pared 1 base from V and 3 bases from J, leaving 12 bases between. The CDR3 extends over 16 amino acids. Germline CDR1 reads LGHNA; CDR2 reads YSLEER. CDR3 amino acids: CASSQVFPLDTGELFF. The DNA of the CDR3 is TGCGCCAGCAGCCAAGTTTTTCCCTTGGACACCGGGGAGCTGTTTTTT.